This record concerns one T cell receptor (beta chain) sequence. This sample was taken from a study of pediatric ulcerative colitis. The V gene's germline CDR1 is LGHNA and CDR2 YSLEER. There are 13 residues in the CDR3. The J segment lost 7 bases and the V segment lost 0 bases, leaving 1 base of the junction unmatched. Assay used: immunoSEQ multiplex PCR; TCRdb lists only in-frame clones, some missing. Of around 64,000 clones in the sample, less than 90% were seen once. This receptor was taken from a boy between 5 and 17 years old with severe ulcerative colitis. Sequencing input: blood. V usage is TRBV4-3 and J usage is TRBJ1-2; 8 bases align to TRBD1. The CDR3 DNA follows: TGCGCCAGCAGCCAAGAGACAGGGGCTGGCTACACCTTC. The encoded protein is CASSQETGAGYTF.